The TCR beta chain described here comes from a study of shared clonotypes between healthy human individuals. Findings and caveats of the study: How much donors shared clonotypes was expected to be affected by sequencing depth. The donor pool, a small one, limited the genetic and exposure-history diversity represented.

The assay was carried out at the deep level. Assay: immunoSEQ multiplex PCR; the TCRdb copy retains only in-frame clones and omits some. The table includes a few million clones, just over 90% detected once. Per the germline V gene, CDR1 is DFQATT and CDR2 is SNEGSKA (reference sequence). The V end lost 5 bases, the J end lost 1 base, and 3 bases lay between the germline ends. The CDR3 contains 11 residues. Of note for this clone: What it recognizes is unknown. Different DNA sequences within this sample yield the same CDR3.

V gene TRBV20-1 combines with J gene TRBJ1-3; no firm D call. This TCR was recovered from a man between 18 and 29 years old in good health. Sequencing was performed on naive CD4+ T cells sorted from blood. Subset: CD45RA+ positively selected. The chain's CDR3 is CSAPSGNTIYF. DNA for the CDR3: TGCAGTGCTCCATCTGGAAACACCATATATTTT.